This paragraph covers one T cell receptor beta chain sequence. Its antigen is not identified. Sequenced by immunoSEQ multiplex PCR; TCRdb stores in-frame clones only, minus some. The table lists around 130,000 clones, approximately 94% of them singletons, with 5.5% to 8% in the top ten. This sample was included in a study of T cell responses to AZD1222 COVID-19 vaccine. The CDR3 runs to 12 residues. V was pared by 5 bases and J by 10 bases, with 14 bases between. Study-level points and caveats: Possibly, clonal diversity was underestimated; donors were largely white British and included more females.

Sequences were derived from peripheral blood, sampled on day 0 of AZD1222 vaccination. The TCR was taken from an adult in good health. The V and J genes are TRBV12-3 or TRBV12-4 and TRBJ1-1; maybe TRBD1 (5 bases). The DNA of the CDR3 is TGTGCCAGCAGTGGACCCGGGACGGGAGCTTTCTTT. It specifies CASSGPGTGAFF.